The rows below give T cell receptor beta chains drawn from one sample of a study of neurological immune-mediated disorders. A single record per CDR3 protein comes from TCRdb applying MiXCR to the 5' RACE reads. The profile shows 77,000 or so distinct CDR3 sequences, roughly 10% of them singletons. Sequencing was carried out using PBMCs. The source of these receptors is a man in his forties or fifties in good health. CDR3s include the opening cysteine and the closing phenylalanine or tryptophan. The order of the fields is J gene, V gene, D gene, CDR3 protein. A D gene is named only where the DNA matches it firmly.

TRBJ1-6,TRBV4-3,-,CASSQAGRNSPLHF
TRBJ2-7,TRBV5-1,-,CASSLNSHEQYF
TRBJ1-5,TRBV20-1,-,CSARGITQGQPQHF
TRBJ2-1,TRBV20-1,-,CSATGLPTLYNEQFF
TRBJ2-7,TRBV7-9,-,CASSRTVYEQYF
TRBJ1-5,TRBV20-1,-,CSALRNWEDQPQHF
TRBJ2-5,TRBV29-1,TRBD1,CSVKGDRGSTVQETQYF
TRBJ1-5,TRBV12-3/TRBV12-4,TRBD1,CASSLWGQGEQPQHF
TRBJ2-1,TRBV7-2,-,CASSLVGENEQFF
TRBJ2-1,TRBV5-1,TRBD2,CASSATSGKYNEQFF
-,TRBV7-2,-,CASSLSISYTQHF
TRBJ1-5,TRBV20-1,-,CSARTDSNQPQHF
TRBJ2-2,TRBV12-3/TRBV12-4,-,CASSSPGASGTGELFF
TRBJ1-2,TRBV5-1,TRBD1,CASSPATGAAGYTF
TRBJ2-1,TRBV20-1,-,CSARDASAGQKYNEQFF
TRBJ2-7,TRBV25-1,-,CASQLGGGVVSEQYF
TRBJ2-6,TRBV6-6,-,CASRDTPGEAGANVLTF
TRBJ1-1,TRBV18,-,CASSPLRGNTEAFF
TRBJ1-1,TRBV20-1,-,CSARDWQEAFTEAFF
TRBJ2-5,TRBV29-1,-,CSVMYFGRQETQYF
TRBJ2-1,TRBV20-1,TRBD2,CSARDPGGSYNEQFF
TRBJ2-1,TRBV12-3/TRBV12-4,-,CTSSGVDNEQFF
TRBJ2-3,TRBV29-1,-,CSVAQGSTDTQYF
TRBJ1-5,TRBV5-4,-,CASSAGRAQPQHF
TRBJ2-4,TRBV4-3,-,CASSQDGTIQNIQYF
TRBJ2-1,TRBV7-2,TRBD1,CASSRQGWEQFF
TRBJ2-5,TRBV6-1,TRBD2,CASSEIWGLGKFQETQYF
TRBJ2-1,TRBV29-1,-,CSVPRQSSSYNEQFF
TRBJ1-2,TRBV7-9,-,CASSDSRSYGYTF
TRBJ2-6,TRBV29-1,-,CSVPEPQASGANVLTF
TRBJ2-5,TRBV20-1,-,CSGSREVETQYF
TRBJ1-1,TRBV6-5,-,CASSFRRYTEAFF
TRBJ1-4,TRBV10-3,-,CAISGERTNEKLFF
TRBJ2-3,TRBV7-6,-,CASSLGNPPEDTQYF
TRBJ1-4,TRBV5-1,TRBD1,CASSGGTVGSTNEKLFF
TRBJ2-1,TRBV5-1,TRBD2,CASSGTSGMENEQFF
TRBJ2-2,TRBV6-5,TRBD1,CASRSPLGQGNTGELFF
TRBJ1-2,TRBV12-3/TRBV12-4,-,CASSTGASYGYTF
TRBJ1-5,TRBV4-1,TRBD1,CASSRPGQGHQPQHF
TRBJ2-2,TRBV5-6,-,CASSLTVTSNTGELFF
TRBJ1-5,TRBV5-1,TRBD1,CASSLVAGGIGQPQHF
TRBJ1-6,TRBV12-3/TRBV12-4,-,CASSPGTSGRTSPLHF
TRBJ2-7,TRBV5-1,-,CASSLSSGVWGEQYF
TRBJ1-6,TRBV6-5,-,CASSSGRLGDNNSPLHF
TRBJ1-1,TRBV5-1,-,CASSSNTGRNTEAFF
TRBJ2-1,TRBV7-9,-,CASSLRGGNEQFF
TRBJ1-1,TRBV28,-,CASKAPGGNTEAFF
TRBJ1-1,TRBV10-3,-,CAISESVTANTEAFF
TRBJ2-1,TRBV12-3/TRBV12-4,TRBD2,CASRGLAGSIEQFF
TRBJ2-4,TRBV7-2,-,CASSTNRAIAKNIQYF
TRBJ2-7,TRBV6-5,-,CASSYRSGAAYEQYF
TRBJ2-7,TRBV5-1,-,CASHPGAGSSYEQYF
TRBJ1-6,TRBV7-2,TRBD1,CASSTPGQGYGSPLHF
TRBJ2-7,TRBV15,TRBD2,CATSPSGGDEQYF
TRBJ2-7,TRBV6-2/TRBV6-3,-,CASSPSIWNEQYF
TRBJ2-5,TRBV20-1,-,CSFPAGTGQETQYF
TRBJ2-1,TRBV4-1,TRBD1,CASSQPGTGYNEQFF
TRBJ2-1,TRBV5-1,-,CASGDWGSGEQFF